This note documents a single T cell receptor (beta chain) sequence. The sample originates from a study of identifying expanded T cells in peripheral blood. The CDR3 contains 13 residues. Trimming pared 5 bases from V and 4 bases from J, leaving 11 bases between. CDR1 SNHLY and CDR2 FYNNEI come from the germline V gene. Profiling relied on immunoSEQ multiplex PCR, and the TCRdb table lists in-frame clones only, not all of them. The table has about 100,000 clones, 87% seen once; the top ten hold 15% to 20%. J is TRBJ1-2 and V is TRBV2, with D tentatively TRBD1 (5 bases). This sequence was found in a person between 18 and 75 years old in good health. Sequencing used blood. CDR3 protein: CASSLQGSYGYTF. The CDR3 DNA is TGTGCCAGCAGTTTGCAGGGCTCCTATGGCTACACCTTC.